This T cell receptor (beta chain) comes out of a study of T cells in Graves' hyperthyroidism and ophthalmopathy. Study-level information: Pretreatment peripheral blood was obtained at initial diagnosis.

V trimming: 6 bases; J trimming: 5 bases; junction bases outside the gene matches: 12. This CDR3 comprises 16 residues. Germline assignment: CDR1 DFQATT and CDR2 SNEGSKA (reference sequence). Amplified TCR beta CDR3 regions derived from RNA transcripts. HTBI primers were employed in a first-round RT-PCR of the TCR CDR3. In TCRdb, the multiplex PCR reads were re-called with MiXCR into one record per CDR3 protein. This table has under 250,000 distinct CDR3 sequences, about 15% appearing once. General study findings and limits: Also found in blood were most expanded thyroid clonotypes above 0.001.

Notes on this clonotype: Its antigen is unidentified.

For the diagnoses, clinical symptoms, serum thyroxine and TRAb, thyroid ultrasound and orbital computed tomography were used. V usage is TRBV20-1 and J usage is TRBJ2-2; 10 bases agree with TRBD2. The specimen sequenced was blood. The sequence came from a man in his fifties or sixties with Graves' hyperthyroidism. Here the CDR3 DNA reads TGCAGTGCCCACTTAGGAGCGGGAGGGGCTACCGGGGAGCTGTTTTTT. Its protein is CSAHLGAGGATGELFF.